Presented here are 27 T cell receptor beta chains from one specimen sequenced in a study of T cells expressing NK-cell markers. No DNA is given; TCRdb re-called the 5' RACE reads and lists each CDR3 protein once. Its clone listing holds about 260,000 distinct CDR3 sequences. Sequenced: blood T cells: a sorted CD56 or NKG2C T cell subset, CD4+ or CD8+ T cells, or bulk PBMC T cells (not recorded which). These receptors all come from a man between 18 and 35 years old in good health.

The chain combines TRBV5-1 with TRBJ2-7; TCRdb's D gene call, TRBD2, goes unchecked for lack of DNA. The germline V gene has CDR1 SGHRS and CDR2 YFSETQ. This CDR3 is 15 amino acids long. The chain's CDR3 is CASSLVSSLVHEQYF.

The V and J genes are TRBV15 and TRBJ2-1; TCRdb selects TRBD1, and the lack of DNA leaves this call unchecked. There are 19 residues in the CDR3. The germline CDR1 and CDR2 sequences are LNHNV and YYDKDF (reference sequence). The CDR3 is CATSRDMGGRRPPWGEQFF.

The chain has TRBV20-1 and TRBJ1-5; the TRBD1 assignment by TCRdb is unverifiable without DNA. CDR1 is DFQATT and CDR2 is SNEGSKA in the germline V gene (reference sequence). The CDR3 length is 15 residues. The CDR3 sequence: CSAARQNMYNQPQHF.

This chain joins TRBV10-1 and TRBJ2-5; absent DNA, TCRdb's TRBD1 call cannot be checked. This CDR3 is 16 amino acids long. The germline V gene encodes CDR1 WNHNN and CDR2 SYGVQD (reference sequence). This CDR3 reads CASSESQRGSGETQYF.

The chain employs TRBV6-5 and TRBJ2-7; the TCRdb D gene call, TRBD2, has no DNA to confirm it. The CDR3 contains 17 residues. Looked up from germline, CDR1 is MNHEY and CDR2 is SVGAGI. CDR3 residues: CASSRRILLIEGYEQYF.

This chain links TRBV7-6 with TRBJ2-1. Germline V gene sequence: CDR1 SGHVS, CDR2 FNYEAQ. The CDR3 runs 13 residues. CDR3 amino acids: CASSYEDYNEQFF.

The chain recombines TRBV20-1 with TRBJ2-2; TCRdb's D call of TRBD1 is untestable without DNA. The germline gives CDR1 DFQATT, CDR2 SNEGSKA (reference sequence). The CDR3 is 15 amino acids. This CDR3 reads CSARDLGTNTGELFF.

The V gene is TRBV30, the J gene TRBJ1-6; the D call of TRBD1 rests on TCRdb alone, since no DNA is present to check it. CDR1 is GTSNPN and CDR2 is SVGIG in the germline V gene (reference sequence). CDR3 length: 13 amino acids. The CDR3 spells CAWRGDGNSPLHF. The variable domain in full, completed from reference TRBV30 and TRBJ1-6, reads SQTIHQWPATLVQPVGSPLSLECTVEGTSNPNLYWYRQAAGRGLQLLFYSVGIGQISSEVPQNLSASRPQDRQFILSSKKLLLSDSGFYLCAWRGDGNSPLHFGNGTRLTVT.

The chain has TRBV4-1 and TRBJ2-3; TCRdb indicates TRBD1, and absent DNA this call remains unverified. The CDR3 is made up of 14 amino acids. Germline CDR1 MGHRA, CDR2 YSYEKL. The CDR3: CASSQDGASDTQYF.

The V gene is TRBV10-3, the J gene TRBJ2-5. The CDR3 is made up of 14 amino acids. The germline CDR1 and CDR2 sequences are ENHRY and SYGVKD. The CDR3 protein is CAISDRWGWETQYF.

This chain uses TRBV5-1 with TRBJ1-5; as DNA is missing, the TRBD1 call by TCRdb cannot be tested. This CDR3 spans 14 amino acids. Germline V gene data show CDR1 as SGHRS and CDR2 as YFSETQ. This chain's CDR3 is CASSLGAGTQPQHF.

V gene TRBV5-1 combines with J gene TRBJ1-6. The CDR3 spans 15 residues. Germline CDR1 SGHRS, CDR2 YFSETQ. The CDR3 sequence: CASSLDGLTNSPLHF.

The rearrangement links TRBV5-1 to TRBJ2-6; checking the TCRdb D call of TRBD1 is not possible without DNA. Germline-derived CDR1 and CDR2 are SGHRS and YFSETQ. The length of the CDR3 is 17 residues. The CDR3 reads CASSRQGQVSGANVLTF.

This chain uses TRBV6-5 with TRBJ2-1; TCRdb calls TRBD2, which cannot be checked without DNA. CDR1 is MNHEY and CDR2 is SVGAGI in the germline V gene. There are 14 residues in the CDR3. The CDR3 is CASSYARGLNEQFF.

This chain links TRBV14 with TRBJ1-6. The CDR3 contains 16 residues. Germline V gene data show CDR1 as SGHDN and CDR2 as FVKESK. The CDR3 here is CASSQVLGRVDSPLHF.

The chain recombines TRBV5-1 with TRBJ2-5; no DNA is available, so the TRBD1 call from TCRdb remains unchecked. The germline gives CDR1 SGHRS, CDR2 YFSETQ. The CDR3 runs 14 residues. The chain's CDR3 is CASSVQGRQETQYF.

The chain carries TRBV12-3 or TRBV12-4 and TRBJ2-7; there is no DNA to check the TCRdb D call of TRBD1. This CDR3 is 15 amino acids long. This CDR3 is CASSLRTGGMYEQYF.

This chain joins TRBV7-9 and TRBJ2-1; TCRdb designates TRBD1, a call that cannot be tested without DNA. Germline lookup yields CDR1 SEHNR and CDR2 FQNEAQ (reference sequence). The CDR3 is 14 residues long. CDR3 loop: CASSPGTDDNEQFF. Full variable domain (remainder filled in from reference TRBV7-9 and TRBJ2-1): DTGVSQNPRHKITKRGQNVTFRCDPISEHNRLYWYRQTLGQGPEFLTYFQNEAQLEKSRLLSDRFSAERPKGSFSTLEIQRTEQGDSAMYLCASSPGTDDNEQFFGPGTRLTVL.

The chain has TRBV3-1 and TRBJ2-4; absent DNA, TCRdb's TRBD1 call cannot be checked. The V gene's germline CDR1 is LGHDT and CDR2 YNNKEL (reference sequence). The CDR3 length is 13 residues. CDR3 amino acids: CASSQGQNNIQYF.

This chain uses TRBV28 with TRBJ2-7; TCRdb's assignment of TRBD2 cannot be checked, as there is no DNA. The CDR3 loop spans 17 amino acids. CDR1 is MDHEN and CDR2 is SYDVKM in the germline V gene. The CDR3 is CASSYGLAGGFSYEQYF.

The chain employs TRBV20-1 and TRBJ2-2; the D gene TCRdb calls, TRBD1, cannot be checked with no DNA. CDR1 DFQATT and CDR2 SNEGSKA come from the germline V gene (reference sequence). The CDR3 loop spans 14 amino acids. CDR3 in amino acids: CSAPRLVTTGELFF.

The V call is TRBV12-3 or TRBV12-4, the J call TRBJ2-6; absent DNA, TCRdb's TRBD1 call cannot be checked. The CDR3 length is 15 residues. CDR3 residues: CASRWGSTGANVLTF.

The chain links TRBV20-1 to TRBJ2-1; TCRdb picks TRBD1, but there is no DNA to check that call. The CDR3 runs 13 residues. The germline gives CDR1 DFQATT, CDR2 SNEGSKA (reference sequence). The CDR3 loop reads CSATRDRANEQFF.

The J gene is TRBJ2-5, the V gene TRBV7-9. The CDR3 length is 15 residues. Germline CDR1 SEHNR, CDR2 FQNEAQ (reference sequence). This CDR3 is CASAVMDAYQETQYF.

The genes are TRBV4-3 and TRBJ2-7; there is no DNA to check the TCRdb D call of TRBD1. Germline CDR1 LGHNA, CDR2 YSLEER. The CDR3 is made up of 14 amino acids. The CDR3 loop reads CAGRVGQNSYEQYF.

The chain recombines TRBV2 with TRBJ1-5. This CDR3 contains 13 residues. The germline V gene has CDR1 SNHLY and CDR2 FYNNEI. The CDR3 loop is CASSEAQGSAQHF. The full variable domain, its missing parts supplied by reference TRBV2 and TRBJ1-5, is EPEVTQTPSHQVTQMGQEVILRCVPISNHLYFYWYRQILGQKVEFLVSFYNNEISEKSEIFDDQFSVERPDGSNFTLKIRSTKLEDSAMYFCASSEAQGSAQHFGDGTRLSIL.

This sequence joins TRBV4-3 and TRBJ2-3. This CDR3 comprises 15 residues. Germline CDR1 reads LGHNA; CDR2 reads YSLEER. The CDR3 sequence is CASSQDLGNTDTQYF.